This T cell receptor beta chain stems from a study of identical twins. Study-wide results and caveats: Clonotypes of the beta chain that were abundant in cord blood carried fewer insertions (memory repertoires showed none).

Template switching (which added a universal primer site) was used, and cDNA carried unique molecular identifiers. TCRdb recomputed calls from the 5' RACE reads with MiXCR, one row per CDR3 protein. The sample carries nearly 650,000 distinct CDR3 sequences, about 7.6% recorded once. This clonotype was observed a handful of times. The antigen remains undetermined. The same data also went into a second study, on yellow fever vaccine responses in identical twins.

This sequence was found in a young woman in good health. The sequenced material came from PBMCs.

CDR3 DNA sequence: TGTGCCAGCAGCGCCGAAAGAGGTTATTCTGAGACCCAGTACTTC. This sequence encodes CASSAERGYSETQYF. The chain uses TRBV9 and TRBJ2-5; no reliable D call. Germline V CDR1 and CDR2: SGDLS, YYNGEE. Trimming stripped 3 bases from V and 5 bases from J, with 17 bases between. This CDR3 is 15 amino acids long.